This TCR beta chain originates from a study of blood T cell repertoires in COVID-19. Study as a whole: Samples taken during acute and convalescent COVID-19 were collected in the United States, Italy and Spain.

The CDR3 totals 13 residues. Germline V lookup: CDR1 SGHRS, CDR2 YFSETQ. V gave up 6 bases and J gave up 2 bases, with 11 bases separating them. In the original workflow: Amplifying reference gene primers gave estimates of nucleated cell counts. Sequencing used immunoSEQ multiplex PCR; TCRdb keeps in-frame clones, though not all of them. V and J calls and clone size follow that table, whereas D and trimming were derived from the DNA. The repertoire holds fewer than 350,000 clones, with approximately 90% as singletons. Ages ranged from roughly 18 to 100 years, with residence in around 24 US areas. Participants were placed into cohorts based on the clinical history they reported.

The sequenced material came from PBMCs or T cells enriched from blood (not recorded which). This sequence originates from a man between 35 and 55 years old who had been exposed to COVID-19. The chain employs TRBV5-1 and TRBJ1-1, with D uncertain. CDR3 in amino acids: CASKALANTEAFF. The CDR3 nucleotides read TGCGCCAGCAAAGCGTTGGCAAACACTGAAGCTTTCTTT. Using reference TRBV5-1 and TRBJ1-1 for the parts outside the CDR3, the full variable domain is KAGVTQTPRYLIKTRGQQVTLSCSPISGHRSVSWYQQTPGQGLQFLFEYFSETQRNKGNFPGRFSGRQFSNSRSEMNVSTLELGDSALYLCASKALANTEAFFGQGTRLTVV.